The 26 T cell receptor beta chains below were found in one sample sequenced in a study of post-analysis software for immune sequencing data. Overall study results and limits: Patients had higher frequencies than controls of roughly five TRBV segments, including TRBV5-6, TRBV5-1 and TRBV20-1.

Unique molecular identifiers were built into the TCR beta cDNA libraries. TCRdb re-derived calls from the PCR reads in MiXCR, one entry per CDR3 protein. The table has about 800,000 distinct CDR3 sequences, approximately 30% seen once; the top ten hold about 0.5%. Their antigens remain unidentified. Sequencing used blood. The receptors were sampled from a girl aged 10 to 17 with multiple sclerosis.

This clonotype has more than one count but fewer than ten. The genes are TRBV2 and TRBJ2-1, with TRBD1 matching 7 bases. The CDR3 has 16 residues. Germline V gives CDR1 SNHLY, CDR2 FYNNEI. Germline trimming cut 6 bases from V and 2 bases from J; bases unmatched to any gene: 10. Here the CDR3 DNA reads TGTGCCAGCAGGCAGAGTCAGGACAGGACCTACAATGAGCAGTTCTTC. Protein sequence: CASRQSQDRTYNEQFF.

This clonotype was recorded at least ten times. The chain uses TRBV4-3 and TRBJ1-5, with D uncertain. V lost 3 bases, J lost 0 bases, and 12 bases lay in between. Looked up from germline, CDR1 is LGHNA and CDR2 is YSLEER. There are 16 residues in the CDR3. The DNA for the CDR3 is TGCGCCAGCAGCCAGGGGTCAGGCTATAGCAATCAGCCCCAGCATTTT. It codes for CASSQGSGYSNQPQHF.

This clonotype was picked up many times. The genes are TRBV20-1 and TRBJ1-5, with D perhaps matching TRBD1 (6 bases). CDR3 length: 14 residues. V was trimmed by 2 bases and J by 4 bases, leaving 12 bases between them. From germline, CDR1 is DFQATT and CDR2 SNEGSKA (reference sequence). The CDR3 reads CSARPATGNQPQHF. The CDR3 DNA reads as TGCAGTGCTAGACCGGCTACAGGGAATCAGCCCCAGCATTTT.

This clonotype was detected a few times. An end of the junction differs from the germline gene, which may be a read error. The CDR3 DNA follows: TGTGCCAGCAGTAAAGCACTGAAGCGGGCCTACGAGCAGTACTTC. Amino acids: CASSKALKRAYEQYF. This chain uses TRBV2 with TRBJ2-7; maybe TRBD2 (6 bases). Germline-derived CDR1 and CDR2 are SNHLY and FYNNEI. The CDR3 is 15 amino acids.

The genes are TRBV7-9 and TRBJ1-1, with D unresolved. Germline values: CDR1 SEHNR, CDR2 FQNEAQ (reference sequence). The CDR3 contains 12 residues. Deletions cut 8 bases from V and 4 bases from J, with 11 bases between. CDR3 protein: CASGPIGTEAFF. CDR3 coding DNA: TGTGCCAGCGGACCTATCGGCACTGAAGCTTTCTTT.

A few counts support this clonotype. The rearrangement links TRBV6-2 or TRBV6-3 to TRBJ2-1; the match to TRBD1 covers 7 bases. The CDR3 spans 15 residues. V gave up 6 bases and J gave up 1 base; unmatched junction bases: 6. Germline V lookup: CDR1 MNHEY, CDR2 SVGEGT. The CDR3 nucleotides are TGTGCCAGCAGCCCCCAGGGGGTGTCCTACAATGAGCAGTTCTTC. It translates to CASSPQGVSYNEQFF.

Ten or more counts support this clonotype. This chain connects TRBV20-1 to TRBJ2-5, with TRBD2 identical over 8 bases. This CDR3 comprises 16 residues. V lost 0 bases and J lost 4; bases outside the gene matches: 10. Germline V gene lookup returns CDR1 DFQATT and CDR2 SNEGSKA (reference sequence). Written as DNA, the CDR3 is TGCAGTGCTAGAGATCCTGGAGCGGGAGTCCCAGAGACCCAGTACTTC. This gives the protein CSARDPGAGVPETQYF.

This clonotype was counted between two and nine times. V is TRBV20-1 and J is TRBJ2-7, with TRBD1 identical over 9 bases. The V gene's germline CDR1 is DFQATT and CDR2 SNEGSKA (reference sequence). The CDR3 sequence is 15 residues long. V trimming: 1 base; J trimming: 0 bases; junction bases outside the gene matches: 4. The CDR3 bases are TGCAGTGCTAGAGCCGGGACAGGGAGCTCCTACGAGCAGTACTTC. The encoded protein is CSARAGTGSSYEQYF.

A remark on this clonotype: A read error may produce the germline difference seen at one junction end. The chain carries TRBV28 and TRBJ2-5; 9 bases agree with TRBD1. CDR1 is MDHEN, CDR2 SYDVKM, per germline. The CDR3 runs 16 residues. CDR3 DNA: TGTGTCAGCAGTTTACTGGGACAGGGAGTCAGAGAGACCCAGTACTTC. This gives the protein CVSSLLGQGVRETQYF.

The chain uses TRBV15 and TRBJ2-3, with 7 bases matching TRBD2. The CDR3 contains 16 residues. Trimming at V came to 2 bases and at J to 1 base, leaving 6 bases not matched to a gene. The germline CDR1 and CDR2 sequences are LNHNV and YYDKDF (reference sequence). CDR3 sequence (DNA): TGTGCCACCAGCAGAAGAAGCGGGACCGGCACAGATACGCAGTATTTT. Translation: CATSRRSGTGTDTQYF.

J is TRBJ2-1 and V is TRBV14, with 12 bases that match TRBD2. The CDR3 has 14 residues. The ends lost 5 bases at V and 8 bases at J; junction bases unmatched: 4. Germline-derived CDR1 and CDR2 are SGHDN and FVKESK. CDR3 sequence: CASSFRLAGDEQFF. CDR3 bases: TGTGCCAGCAGCTTTCGACTAGCGGGGGATGAGCAGTTCTTC.

The V call is TRBV28, the J call TRBJ2-5, with a possible D match to TRBD1 (6 bases). V lost 6 bases and J lost 7, with 15 bases in between. This CDR3 comprises 13 residues. Germline loops: CDR1 MDHEN, CDR2 SYDVKM. As DNA, the CDR3 is TGTGCCAGCAGAGAAGGGGGTTTAGGGACCCAGTACTTC. Translating it yields CASREGGLGTQYF.

In nucleotides, the CDR3 is TGTGCCACCAGCAGAGGGTATCCGGGAAAAGATAGGGATACGCAGTATTTT. The encoded protein is CATSRGYPGKDRDTQYF. The chain uses TRBV15 and TRBJ2-3; maybe TRBD2 (5 bases). This CDR3 has 17 amino acids. The germline V gene has CDR1 LNHNV and CDR2 YYDKDF (reference sequence). Trimming pared 1 base from V and 6 bases from J, leaving 20 bases between.

The genes are TRBV5-1 and TRBJ1-2; D is uncertain. CDR1 is SGHRS, CDR2 YFSETQ, per germline. Trimming left V 0 bases short and J 0 bases short, with 6 bases between. CDR3 length equals 14 residues. CDR3 sequence (DNA): TGCGCCAGCAGCTTGGATCTAGCTAACTATGGCTACACCTTC. As protein: CASSLDLANYGYTF. The full variable domain, completed using reference TRBV5-1 and TRBJ1-2, is KAGVTQTPRYLIKTRGQQVTLSCSPISGHRSVSWYQQTPGQGLQFLFEYFSETQRNKGNFPGRFSGRQFSNSRSEMNVSTLELGDSALYLCASSLDLANYGYTFGSGTRLTVV.

In this sample, this clonotype turned up a few times. The chain uses TRBV5-1 and TRBJ2-1; no definite D call. Germline lookup yields CDR1 SGHRS and CDR2 YFSETQ. V was cut by 3 bases and J by 2 bases, with 15 bases left in between. CDR3 length: 16 amino acids. For the CDR3, the DNA is TGCGCCAGCAGCTCAACCCGGGCCTCCACCTACAATGAGCAGTTCTTC. It yields the protein CASSSTRASTYNEQFF.

The V and J genes are TRBV29-1 and TRBJ2-1, with TRBD2 matching over 12 bases. The length of the CDR3 is 14 residues. In germline, CDR1 is SQVTM, CDR2 ANQGSEA. The J segment lost 9 bases and the V segment lost 6 bases, leaving 9 bases of the junction unmatched. As DNA, the CDR3 is TGCAGCGTGGTGGTTGGGACTAGCGGGCGTGAGCAGTTCTTC. Its protein is CSVVVGTSGREQFF.

This clonotype was counted between two and nine times. The chain uses TRBV28 and TRBJ1-5; TRBD1 matches at 7 bases. The germline gives CDR1 MDHEN, CDR2 SYDVKM. The CDR3 totals 17 residues. V shed 6 bases, J shed 0 bases, and the junction held 11 bases outside the gene matches. CDR3 nucleotides: TGTGCCAGCAGGGGAGGGACAGCACATTATAGCAATCAGCCCCAGCATTTT. As protein: CASRGGTAHYSNQPQHF.

V gene TRBV5-6 combines with J gene TRBJ2-7, with D possibly being TRBD2 (7 bases). The CDR3 is 13 amino acids. The germline CDR1 and CDR2 sequences are SGHDT and YYEEEE. Trimming stripped 3 bases from V and 6 bases from J, with 13 bases between. The CDR3 sequence: CASSWGGVAEQYF. CDR3 nucleotides: TGTGCCAGCAGCTGGGGGGGCGTCGCCGAGCAGTACTTC.

The chain recombines TRBV20-1 with TRBJ2-7; TRBD1 agrees at 8 bases. V dropped 5 bases and J dropped 3; count of bases not matched to a gene: 9. CDR1 is DFQATT, CDR2 SNEGSKA, per germline (reference sequence). The CDR3 loop spans 14 amino acids. CDR3 protein: CSARQGLSLYEQYF. The DNA for the CDR3 is TGCAGTGCTCGACAGGGGCTCTCCCTCTACGAGCAGTACTTC.

This clonotype was seen only a few times. J is TRBJ2-3 and V is TRBV20-1; D is undetermined. The V end was cut by 1 base, the J end by 4 bases, with 15 bases between. Germline lookup yields CDR1 DFQATT and CDR2 SNEGSKA (reference sequence). The CDR3 has 15 amino acids. In DNA, the CDR3 is TGCAGTGCTAGAGTTAGCCGTGATAGGCCAGATACGCAGTATTTT. This sequence encodes CSARVSRDRPDTQYF.

A few counts support this clonotype. The chain has TRBV7-2 and TRBJ2-3; TRBD2 matches at 11 bases. Germline CDR1 SGHTA, CDR2 FQGNSA. The CDR3 contains 17 residues. The junction had 8 bases not matched to a gene; V was cut back by 0 bases and J by 6 bases. The chain's CDR3 is CASSLAGLAGPSDTQYF. CDR3 nucleotide sequence: TGTGCCAGCAGCTTAGCCGGACTAGCGGGCCCATCGGATACGCAGTATTTT.

This clonotype was recorded a few times. The J gene is TRBJ2-7, the V gene TRBV20-1, with D possibly being TRBD1 or TRBD2 (5 bases each). The CDR3 contains 20 residues. Trimming took 0 bases from V and 4 from J, leaving 31 bases between them. CDR1 and CDR2 from the germline V gene are DFQATT and SNEGSKA (reference sequence). The CDR3 sequence is CSARDYNPNLGTPRRYEQYF. CDR3 bases: TGCAGTGCTAGAGATTACAACCCTAACCTAGGGACCCCCCGAAGATACGAGCAGTACTTC.

This clonotype was seen only a few times. The CDR3 is CASSLGRLAYF. As DNA, the CDR3 is TGTGCCAGCAGCTTAGGCCGGCTAGCGTATTTT. This chain links TRBV7-2 with TRBJ2-3, with a weak D call TRBD2 (5 bases). V was clipped by 1 base and J by 14 bases, with 10 bases between them. CDR1 and CDR2 from the germline V gene are SGHTA and FQGNSA. This CDR3 region has 11 residues.

The chain recombines TRBV5-1 with TRBJ2-3, with D unresolved. The V and J ends lost 4 bases and 4 bases respectively, with 13 bases between them. CDR3 length equals 14 residues. The germline CDR1 and CDR2 sequences are SGHRS and YFSETQ. The DNA for the CDR3 is TGCGCCAGCAGCACTGATCGAGTGGCAGATACGCAGTATTTT. It codes for CASSTDRVADTQYF.

This clonotype was counted only a few times. CDR3 DNA sequence: TGTGCCAGCTCGGGACAGGGACGGACTATGAACACTGAAGCTTTCTTT. It translates to CASSGQGRTMNTEAFF. V and J are TRBV7-8 and TRBJ1-1, with 9 bases aligning to TRBD1. CDR3 length: 16 residues. V gave up 8 bases and J gave up 0 bases; unmatched junction bases: 10. CDR1 and CDR2 from the germline V gene are SGHVS and FQNEAQ.

The rearrangement uses TRBV20-1 and TRBJ2-3; tentatively, D is TRBD1 (5 bases). The CDR3 totals 18 residues. Germline V gene sequence: CDR1 DFQATT, CDR2 SNEGSKA (reference sequence). The V gene lost 2 bases and the J gene lost 1 base, with 22 bases spanning the gap. CDR3 in DNA: TGCAGTGCTAGAAAAACGAGCCGGCAGGGTATCGGCACAGATACGCAGTATTTT. Its translation: CSARKTSRQGIGTDTQYF.